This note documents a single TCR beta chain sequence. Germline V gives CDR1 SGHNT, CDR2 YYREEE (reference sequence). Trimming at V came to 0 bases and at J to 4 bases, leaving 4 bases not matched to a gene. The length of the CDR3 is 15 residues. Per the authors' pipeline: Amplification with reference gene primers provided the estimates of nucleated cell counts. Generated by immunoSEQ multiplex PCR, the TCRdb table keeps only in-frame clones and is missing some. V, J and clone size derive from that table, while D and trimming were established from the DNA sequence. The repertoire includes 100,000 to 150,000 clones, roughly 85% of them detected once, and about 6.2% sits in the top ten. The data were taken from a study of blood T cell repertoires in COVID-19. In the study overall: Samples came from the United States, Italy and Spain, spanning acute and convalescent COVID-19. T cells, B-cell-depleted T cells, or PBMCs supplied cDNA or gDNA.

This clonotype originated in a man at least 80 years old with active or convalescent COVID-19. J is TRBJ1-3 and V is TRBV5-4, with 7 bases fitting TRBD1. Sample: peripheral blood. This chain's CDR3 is CASSLARTGGNTIYF. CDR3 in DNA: TGTGCCAGCAGCTTGGCCCGGACAGGAGGAAACACCATATATTTT.